This is a list of T cell receptor beta chains from one sample in a study of T cells in Graves' hyperthyroidism and ophthalmopathy. TCRdb processed the multiplex PCR reads anew with MiXCR; each CDR3 protein has one entry. The sample holds roughly 280,000 distinct CDR3 sequences, around 22% seen once. What was sequenced was blood. The receptor source for this set is a man between 25 and 39 years old with Graves' ophthalmopathy. The CDR3 runs from the conserved cysteine through the conserved F or W. Fields, in order: D gene, J gene, clone size, V gene, CDR3 DNA, CDR3 protein. D genes are given only for firm matches. Part of the rows lack a size; the others show once, few, many or a class for expanded clones.

-	TRBJ1-2	many	TRBV3-1	TGTGCCAGCAGCCAAGGTCAAGGGCGTACAAACTATGGCTACACCTTC	CASSQGQGRTNYGYTF
TRBD1	TRBJ1-2	-	TRBV12-5	TGTGCTAGTGGTTTGGGAAACACAGGGGACTCTACCTTC	CASGLGNTGDSTF
-	TRBJ2-7	few	TRBV27	TGTGCCAGCCAACGGGACACCCGCTCCGAGCAGTACTTC	CASQRDTRSEQYF
-	TRBJ2-1	-	TRBV6-4	TGTGCCAGCAGCGCCAGGGGGGGTCCCTACAATGAGCAGTTCTTC	CASSARGGPYNEQFF
TRBD2	TRBJ2-7	-	TRBV9	TGTGCCAGCAGCCCGGGGGGGACCGGAGAGCAGTACTTC	CASSPGGTGEQYF
TRBD2	TRBJ2-2	-	TRBV3-1	TGTGCCAGCAGCCAAGGGGGAGGGCCGGCCGGGGAGCTGTTTTTT	CASSQGGGPAGELFF
-	TRBJ2-6	-	TRBV29-1	TGCAGCGTTGAAGGGGACCCTGGGGCCAACGTCCTGACTTTC	CSVEGDPGANVLTF
TRBD2	TRBJ2-1	-	TRBV5-4	TGTGCCAGCAGCACCGGGACTAAGGATTACAATGAGCAGTTCTTC	CASSTGTKDYNEQFF
-	TRBJ2-2	many	TRBV11-3	TGTGCCAGCAGCTTAGATGGCCAGGGGAACACCGGGGAGCTGTTTTTT	CASSLDGQGNTGELFF
TRBD2	TRBJ2-7	few	TRBV6-1	TGTGCCAGCAGTTTAGCGGGAGGGCCCTCCTACGAGCAGTACTTC	CASSLAGGPSYEQYF
TRBD1	TRBJ1-5	-	TRBV7-8	TGTGCCAGCAGCATGACAGGGATGGATCAGCCCCAGCATTTT	CASSMTGMDQPQHF
TRBD2	TRBJ2-1	-	TRBV6-4	TGTGCCAGCAGCTTTGTCCGGGAGGACGGTTACAATGAGCAGTTCTTC	CASSFVREDGYNEQFF
-	TRBJ2-5	-	TRBV19	TGTGCCAGTAGTATGGGTTATCAAGAGACCCAGTACTTC	CASSMGYQETQYF
TRBD2	TRBJ2-7	-	TRBV20-1	TGCAGTGCTAGAGATCGGGCTAGCGGTCGCTACGAGCAGTACTTC	CSARDRASGRYEQYF
-	TRBJ2-2	many	TRBV19	TGTGCCAGTAGTATTAATCGACAAAGCGAGGCCGGGGAGCTGTTTTTT	CASSINRQSEAGELFF
-	TRBJ1-1	few	TRBV28	TGTGCCAGCAGTTTGGGGGGGAGGGGGGACACTGAAGCTTTCTTT	CASSLGGRGDTEAFF
-	TRBJ1-1	many	TRBV3-1	TGTGCCAGCAGCCAACGCCCCCGGGGGGCAGGGAGCGTTTCGGCTTTCTTT	CASSQRPRGAGSVSAFF
-	TRBJ1-6	few	TRBV5-1	TGCGCCAGCAGTCTCCAATCAACAGGAAACTTTTCACCCCTCCACTTT	CASSLQSTGNFSPLHF
-	TRBJ2-7	few	TRBV5-1	TGCGCCAGCAGCTTGGCCTGGGGGGCACGAGAGTACTTC	CASSLAWGAREYF
-	TRBJ1-2	-	TRBV2	TGTGCCAGCAGTGAAGTGCCCTATGGCTACACCTTC	CASSEVPYGYTF
-	TRBJ2-7	-	TRBV7-6	TGTGCCAGCAGCTACGATATATCCTACGAGCAGTACTTC	CASSYDISYEQYF
-	TRBJ2-7	-	TRBV28	TGTGCCAGCAGGGACATAGGAAACCCCTACGAGCAGTACTTC	CASRDIGNPYEQYF
-	TRBJ2-7	few	TRBV5-1	TGCGCCAGCAGCTTGACAACCGGGCCCACGGTTTACGAGCAGTACTTC	CASSLTTGPTVYEQYF
-	TRBJ2-4	-	TRBV18	TGTGCCAGCTCACCAACACAGGGAGGGAACATTCAGTACTTC	CASSPTQGGNIQYF